This T cell receptor beta chain originates from a study of cytomegalovirus exposure and HLA in healthy donors (dated by TCRdb to about 2017). For the wider study: According to a later analysis, one platform produced both the 100 to 150 validation repertoires and the 730 or so repertoires of the first cohort. The study aimed to test whether cataloging public T cell receptors could reveal signatures of past pathogen exposure. Along with the roughly 700-subject first cohort, a separate validation cohort of over a hundred different subjects was used. To predict cytomegalovirus infection status, the study combined high-throughput TCR immunosequencing, statistical association of individual TCRs with disease status, and machine learning.

Paper-wide results and their limitations: Across donors, most TCR sequences were observed very rarely, whereas some public TCRs were present in many individuals. A later analysis lacked HLA typing for the validation cohort, so it scored co-occurrence in that cohort across all 110 or so repertoires. Three of the identified cytomegalovirus-associated TCR beta chains were confirmed in vitro to be specific for cytomegalovirus antigens. In a later analysis, TCRs clustered in the first cohort were found to also tend to co-occur in the roughly 120 validation repertoires, with 94% of cluster scores above 0. The study listed 150 to 200 TCR beta chains as associated with cytomegalovirus. The authors suggested that the approach could potentially be extended to other disease states and immunological phenotypes. The classifier was reported to diagnose cytomegalovirus status with high specificity and sensitivity in both the original and validation cohorts.

On this clone: Its recognized antigen is unknown. No per-base quality is available; no much larger clone lies one base away.

The CDR3 runs 20 residues from the cysteine to the phenylalanine. Of all the DNA, just the CDR3 is kept, 60 bases in frame from base 1. According to the germline V gene, CDR1 reads SGDLS and CDR2 reads YYNGEE. Trimming accounts for 4 bases at V and 6 bases at J, while the number of junction bases matched to no gene is 22. The donors belonged to the validation cohort of about 130 subjects, which was separate from the 666-subject first cohort. The method was the immunoSEQ multiplex PCR assay. From the authors' description of their analysis: To diagnose cytomegalovirus status from the catalog of TCR beta chain sequences, a statistical classification framework was built. TCRdb holds this immuneACCESS table with in-frame rearrangements only. Some clones are missing; in checked studies, unresolved V genes explain under half, and the rest has no known cause. The V and J calls and clone size were taken over from that table, and D and trimming were inferred from the DNA. Within this sample are 130,000 or so clones, with roughly nine tenths of them counted one time only. The top ten constitute over 1% of the sample.

The receptor comes from a woman younger than 35 in good health and CMV-seronegative. The sequence links TRBV9 to TRBJ1-6; the central 7 bases match TRBD1. Sequencing was carried out using PBMCs. The DNA sequence reads TGTGCCAGCAGCTCACGAAGCCTACTGGGACAGACCGCTTCTAATTCACCCCTCCACTTT. It translates to CASSSRSLLGQTASNSPLHF.